This T cell receptor (beta chain) was captured by sequencing in a study of OX40 agonist ivuxolimab in advanced cancers. The overall study: Partial responses were achieved by three patients, one with hepatocellular carcinoma and two with cutaneous melanoma.

Sequencing used immunoSEQ multiplex PCR; TCRdb keeps in-frame clones, though not all of them. The table lists approximately 160,000 clones, roughly 92% of them singletons. This clone was seen just once. Antigen specificity is unknown. Peripheral blood came from all dose cohorts at three timepoints. Study findings and constraints: CD8+ T cells averaged more expanded clones than CD4+. In the 0.1 to 3.0 mg/kg range, CD4+ and CD8+ blood T cells had expanded clonally by week 6.

The germline gives CDR1 DFQATT, CDR2 SNEGSKA (reference sequence). This CDR3 contains 11 residues. V was clipped by 4 bases and J by 5 bases, with 8 bases between them. Sequencing used CD4+ or CD8+ T cells sorted from blood, obtained in a trial of the OX40 agonist ivuxolimab. The rearrangement uses TRBV20-1 and TRBJ2-5; D remains ambiguous. The receptor was derived from an adult with an advanced solid tumor such as melanoma, head and neck, liver or kidney cancer. The CDR3 is CSAIGVETQYF. CDR3 bases: TGCAGTGCTATAGGAGTGGAGACCCAGTACTTC.